A selection of T cell receptor beta chains follows, all from one sample in a study of early T cells in non-severe SARS-CoV-2 infection. TCRdb ran MiXCR on the 5' RACE reads and lists one entry per CDR3 protein. The top ten hold under 9% of the sample, which has tens of thousands of distinct CDR3 sequences, about 6% seen once. The material sequenced was whole blood, taken at baseline. These receptors all come from an adult who was a healthcare worker with PCR-confirmed SARS-CoV-2 infection or an uninfected control (not recorded which). Both conserved end residues are part of each CDR3. Each record gives: CDR3 protein, V gene.

CSARTPSGNQPQHF	TRBV20-1
CASQTGPTGELFF	TRBV28
CASSDRAAGELFF	TRBV9
CASSLSGQKRRGNTEAFF	TRBV28
CASSPGTGRGETQYF	TRBV4-3
CASSRSGTVSYEQYF	TRBV27
CASSSWGSSGANVLTF	TRBV5-1
CASTTGDSYEQYF	TRBV6-1
CASSLGSGRAFF	TRBV5-1
CSATLGDTQYF	TRBV20-1
CASSSRDSGANVLTF	TRBV5-4
CASSQPGANSPLHF	TRBV4-1
CSVEAGPYGYTF	TRBV29-1
CASSTRQGLGTGELFF	TRBV12-3/TRBV12-4
CASSESVGLGRQDTQYF	TRBV6-1
CSVEGGLNYGYTF	TRBV29-1
CASSRTSANTGELFF	TRBV7-6
CSARAGGVGNTIYF	TRBV20-1
CSARDPWYEQYF	TRBV20-1
CASSFQGQGNEKLFF	TRBV5-1
CASSQDESTGANTGELFF	TRBV4-1
CASSKGTGSYNEQFF	TRBV6-1
CASNILGGEQYF	TRBV7-8
CATSGLAGGPDTQYF	TRBV24-1
CSVEVSPYEQYF	TRBV29-1
CASSLGQGSTYGYTF	TRBV5-1
CASSLGGSNYGYTF	TRBV5-1
CAISEGTGTYEQYF	TRBV10-3
CASSPETFNNEQFF	TRBV18
CASSPPPVTDTQYF	TRBV28
CASSSGVSGANVLTF	TRBV28
CASSIGKGRNEKLFF	TRBV19
CASSEAGRAEVFF	TRBV6-1
CASSVTVGELFF	TRBV9
CASSLGHRGGTDTQYF	TRBV11-3
CASSLFSFQETQYF	TRBV7-8
CASSEPSYGKETQYF	TRBV6-1
CASSQTGTGGTEAFF	TRBV27
CASSVSDRDGYTF	TRBV9
CASIPTGPQETQYF	TRBV7-6
CASSIDHRRIPPQHF	TRBV19
CASSGGTGGLTGNTIYF	TRBV27